These 2 T cell receptor beta chains share one sample of origin, sequenced in a study of shared T cell receptors in the human thymus. The repertoire was sequenced with immunoSEQ multiplex PCR; TCRdb's copy has only in-frame clones and lacks some. In the table there are some 760,000 clones, 70% to 90% of which are singletons. The same sample was also used in a study of human thymus T cells.

The sample comprised thymocytes. These receptor sequences come from a girl under three years old with a congenital heart defect.

The chain couples TRBV28 to TRBJ2-7, with a weak D call TRBD2 (5 bases). Germline loops: CDR1 MDHEN, CDR2 SYDVKM. The ends were cut back, 6 bases at V and 3 bases at J, with 12 bases in the middle. The CDR3 is 13 amino acids. The CDR3 is CASRPIRDYEQYF. DNA for the CDR3: TGTGCCAGCAGGCCAATCCGGGACTACGAGCAGTACTTC.

The chain joins TRBV13 to TRBJ2-7; perhaps TRBD1 as D (5 bases). The V gene lost 5 bases and the J gene lost 3 bases, with 20 bases spanning the gap. CDR1 and CDR2 (germline): PRHDT, FYEKMQ (reference sequence). This CDR3 has 16 residues. The CDR3 DNA is TGTGCCAGCAGCCCCCGCCCCCGGGCAGGGTTCTACGAGCAGTACTTC. It yields the protein CASSPRPRAGFYEQYF.